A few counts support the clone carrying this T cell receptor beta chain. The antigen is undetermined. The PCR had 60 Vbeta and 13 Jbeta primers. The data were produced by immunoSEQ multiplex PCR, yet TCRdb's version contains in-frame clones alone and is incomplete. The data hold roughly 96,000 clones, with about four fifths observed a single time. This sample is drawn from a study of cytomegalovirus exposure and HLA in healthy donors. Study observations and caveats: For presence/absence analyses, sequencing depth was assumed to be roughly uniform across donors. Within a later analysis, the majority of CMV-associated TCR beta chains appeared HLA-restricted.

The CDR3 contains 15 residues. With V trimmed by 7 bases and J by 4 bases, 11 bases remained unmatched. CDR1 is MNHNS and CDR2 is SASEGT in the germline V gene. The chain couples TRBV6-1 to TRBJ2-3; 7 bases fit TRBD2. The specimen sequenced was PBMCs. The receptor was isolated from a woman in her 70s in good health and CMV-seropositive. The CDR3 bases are TGTGCCAGCACGAGCGGGGTTCGGGAAGCAGATACGCAGTATTTT. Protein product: CASTSGVREADTQYF.